The rows below give T cell receptor beta chains drawn from one sample of a study of T cells in Graves' hyperthyroidism and ophthalmopathy. TCRdb reprocessed the multiplex PCR reads with MiXCR, giving one entry per CDR3 protein. The sample records just under 750,000 distinct CDR3 sequences, 30% to 40% being singletons. The material sequenced was blood. The receptors come from a woman aged 40 to 50 with Graves' hyperthyroidism. CDR3s include the opening cysteine and the closing phenylalanine or tryptophan. The order of the fields is CDR3 length, V gene, CDR3 protein.

length: 14; V: TRBV7-9; CDR3: CASISGGTGTEAFF
length: 19; V: TRBV19; CDR3: CASSIGTGGMILGRNTIYF
length: 15; V: TRBV7-9; CDR3: CASSLGQGLSETQYF
length: 16; V: TRBV12-3/TRBV12-4; CDR3: CAGSPPDRSQNYGYTF
length: 15; V: TRBV29-1; CDR3: CSVEWAGTEVGELFF
length: 15; V: TRBV4-1; CDR3: CASSQDLGLQETQYF
length: 16; V: TRBV7-8; CDR3: CASSIYIAGVYNEQFF
length: 11; V: TRBV2; CDR3: CASNYGGQQFF
length: 14; V: TRBV7-2; CDR3: CASSSRGRQETQYF
length: 15; V: TRBV19; CDR3: CASSSIPLYQETQYF
length: 14; V: TRBV27; CDR3: CASQDRASAYEQYF
length: 15; V: TRBV12-3/TRBV12-4; CDR3: CASSLRSINTGELFF
length: 14; V: TRBV7-8; CDR3: CASNPSGGTGELFF
length: 13; V: TRBV15; CDR3: CASSLIQNHEAFF
length: 15; V: TRBV7-2; CDR3: CASSLDSGVGQPQHF
length: 13; V: TRBV15; CDR3: CATSRGDSYGYTF
length: 13; V: TRBV19; CDR3: CASQSWGYQPQHF
length: 13; V: TRBV24-1; CDR3: CATSETVGNTIYF
length: 16; V: TRBV2; CDR3: CASRTVGRADYNEQFF
length: 14; V: TRBV24-1; CDR3: CATSETGSGNTIYF